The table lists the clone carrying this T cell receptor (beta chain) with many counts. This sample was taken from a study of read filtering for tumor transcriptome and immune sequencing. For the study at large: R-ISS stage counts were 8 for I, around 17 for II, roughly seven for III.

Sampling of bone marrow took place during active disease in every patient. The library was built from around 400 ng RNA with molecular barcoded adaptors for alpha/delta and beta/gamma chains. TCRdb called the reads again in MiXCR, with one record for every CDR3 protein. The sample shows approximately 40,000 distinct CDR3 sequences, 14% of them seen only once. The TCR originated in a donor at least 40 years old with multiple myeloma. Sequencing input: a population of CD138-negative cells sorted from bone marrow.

Here the CDR3 DNA reads TGTGCCAGCAGCGCCACAGGGGCCTCGGGGGACGAGCAGTACTTC. Its protein is CASSATGASGDEQYF. The V gene is TRBV9, the J gene TRBJ2-7, with D possibly being TRBD1 (7 bases). Germline values: CDR1 SGDLS, CDR2 YYNGEE. This CDR3 has 15 residues. V was clipped by 3 bases and J by 5 bases, with 18 bases between them.